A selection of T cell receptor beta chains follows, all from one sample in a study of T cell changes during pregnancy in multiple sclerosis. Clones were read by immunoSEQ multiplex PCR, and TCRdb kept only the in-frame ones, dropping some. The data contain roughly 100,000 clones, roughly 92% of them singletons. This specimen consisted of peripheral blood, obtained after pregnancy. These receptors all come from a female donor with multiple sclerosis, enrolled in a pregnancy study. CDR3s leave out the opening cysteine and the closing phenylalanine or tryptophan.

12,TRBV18,ASSPGRGQETQY
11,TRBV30,AWSVQLNTEAF
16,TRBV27,ASSLSVGLAEHTDTQY
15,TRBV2,ASSLSSGSLSTETQY
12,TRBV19,ASSRDRGHNEQF
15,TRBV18,ASSPGTSGANTGELF
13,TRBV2,ASSEGGTGHQPQH
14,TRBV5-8,ASSYPRGTGNQPQH
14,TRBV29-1,SVEGGTGSFNTEAF
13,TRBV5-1,ASSPGTSRNNEQF
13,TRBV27,ASSLVGVIIGELF
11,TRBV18,ASSPPDGADLY
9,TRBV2,ASSEEGGLF
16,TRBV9,ASSAQVAGSTSTDTQY
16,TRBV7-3,ASSLFPTSGSGVVAQY
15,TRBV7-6,ASSLGTGSRGGSPLH
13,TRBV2,ASSELRESNYGYT
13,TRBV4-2,ASSPKDRGDYGYT
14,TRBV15,ATSRDAGQGWNEQF
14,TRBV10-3,AIKARMDSLNTEAF
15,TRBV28,ASSSGQRLGTGNTIY
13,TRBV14,ASSPYRGYNTEAF
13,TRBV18,ASSPDSGGANVLT
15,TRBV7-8,ASSLGGTGERNTEAF
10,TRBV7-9,ASSLAEREQY
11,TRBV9,ASSVGLGRGAF
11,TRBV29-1,SVGQGLNTEAF
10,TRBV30,AWSRGGREAF
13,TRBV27,ASSSGGLDGNTIY
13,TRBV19,ASSAGTSGPHEQY